This T cell receptor (beta chain) was identified in a study of cytomegalovirus exposure and HLA in healthy donors listed by TCRdb under 2017. Study-wide context: According to an earlier analysis of a few hundred of the donors, some 170 million T cells yielded some 120 million unique TCR beta sequences and approximately 280 Gb of sequence data. Approximately 300 gigabases of sequencing data and approximately 80 million unique TCR sequences were included in an early release covering about 700 HLA-typed donors. Among the approximately 430 genotyped donors, approximately 76% belonged to the genetic ancestry cluster associated with self-reported Caucasian donors. The study was designed to test whether signatures of past pathogen exposure could be identified by cataloging public T cell receptors. The study profiled the T cell repertoires of 500 to 800 subjects by immunosequencing and related them to cytomegalovirus serostatus. Along with the roughly 700-subject first cohort, a separate validation cohort of some 130 different subjects was used. High-throughput TCR immunosequencing, statistical association of individual TCRs with disease status, and machine learning were combined to predict cytomegalovirus infection status. In a later analysis, previously published TCR beta repertoires from 670 or so donors were re-analyzed and high-resolution HLA genotyping was added so that TCR occurrence patterns could be studied. Rather than using new phenotypic data, the later analysis identified candidate immune exposures from TCR beta sequences and from how often those sequences occurred across donors. An earlier analysis of about 620 of the donors applied high-throughput TCR beta sequencing to assess whether each TCR beta V gene segment acted as functional or pseudogenic. Donor age, sex, ethnicity and CMV serostatus were compiled together with the repertoire data. A later genetic analysis used genome-wide SNP genotypes for about 55% of the 666 donors, treating that subset as a discovery cohort. Every repertoire in the discovery cohort had been generated on one and the same sequencing platform. HLA typing covered class I and class II loci at four-digit resolution. The number of donors typed differed by locus, with about 620-630 for A, B, C, DRB1 and DQB1, over 500 for DQA1, about 610 for DPA1, and around 460 for DPB1. Roughly five DR-DQ haplotypes were handled as single units for association and clustering because linkage in the cohort was strong. Among approximately 370 genotyped donors of the cohort, an average of approximately 240,000 unique TCR beta nucleotide sequences was sequenced per donor, of which about 18% were non-productive.

The CDR1 and CDR2 encoded by the germline V gene are SGHTA and FQGNSA. From the cysteine up to the phenylalanine, the CDR3 has a length of 14 residues. The sequence is cut down to CDR3 DNA, 42 bases in frame from base 1. After removal of 5 bases from V and 5 bases from J, the junction retains 6 bases not matched to a gene. Library preparation used the immunoSEQ multiplex PCR assay. For the multiplex PCR, a mixture combining 60 forward primers for TCR Vbeta segments and 13 reverse primers for TCR Jbeta segments was used. The CDR3 region of rearranged TCR beta genes was amplified from genomic DNA by a multiplex PCR assay. The Illumina HiSeq System was used to sequence the amplified TCR beta libraries as 87-base-pair reads. The original methods were these. Across the roughly 600 repertoires, a later analysis counted tens of millions of unique TCR beta chains, around 11 million of which were shared by at least two donors. Raw reads were error-corrected and collapsed into unique sequences by a nearest-neighbor algorithm in which closely related sequences were merged to remove PCR and sequencing errors. To assign V, D and J gene segments, CDR3 sequences were aligned to IMGT reference sequences. For a sequence to be retained, a match of at least six nucleotides was required to both a V gene segment and a J gene segment. Rearrangements were classified as productive when the CDR3 lacked stop codons and remained in frame with V and J, and all other rearrangements were classified as non-productive. Following IMGT convention, CDR3 was defined as the stretch from the second conserved V-encoded cysteine up to the conserved J-encoded phenylalanine. The earlier analysis of fewer than 700 of the donors excluded sequences that lacked an unambiguous match to a single V gene segment. In an earlier analysis of approximately 590 of the donors, a V segment was called functional when productive rearrangements were above 56.7%, and segregating when the standard deviation between donors exceeded 5%. To diagnose cytomegalovirus status from the catalog of TCR beta chain sequences, a statistical classification framework was built. In a later analysis, TCR nucleotide sequences were compared against IMGT/GENE-DB human TR gene sequences so that V and J genes could be assigned. In a later analysis, CDR3 sequences and most-parsimonious VDJ recombination scenarios were assigned using the TCRdist pipeline. In a later analysis, every TCR beta chain was defined by the combination of its CDR3 amino acid sequence and its V-gene family, and reads without a unique V-gene family were dropped. A later analysis removed over 500 highly shared, low-generation-probability nucleotide sequences to deal with suspected cross-contamination and a sequencing artifact. In a later analysis, a clonal expansion index for each public chain was calculated from normalized within-repertoire ranks of inferred template counts. Generation probabilities in a later analysis came from a VDJ recombination model fitted to out-of-frame rearrangements, and those results were checked against IGoR. In a later analysis, hypergeometric tests were used to score TCR-TCR, TCR-HLA and TCR-CMV co-occurrence, with a repertoire-size bias correction applied to TCR pairs. To estimate false discovery rates, a later analysis permuted the HLA or CMV assignments 20 times. A later analysis grouped co-occurring TCRs with DBSCAN, adding TCRdist sequence similarity when clustering within HLA-allele-positive subsets. Repertoires with fewer than 30,000 or more than 120,000 public chains were left out of co-occurrence clustering, as were about five repertoires with anomalous nucleotide sharing. In its TCRdb copy, this immuneACCESS table keeps in-frame sequences only and misses some clones. Where compared with another copy, unresolved V genes explain less than half of these, and the others have no known cause. That table is the source of V, J and clone size, and D and trimming were worked out from the DNA. The table of this sample itemizes fewer than 50,000 clones. The top ten clonotypes cover around 7.4% of the sample.

The cohort consisted of 600 or so healthy bone marrow donors. At the time of sampling, every cohort member was nominally healthy, though immune exposures that went unrecorded were likely present. The donor was CMV seronegative and was included in the group of around 320 seronegative cohort members. A peripheral blood sample was collected from each donor, and TCR beta sequencing was performed on peripheral blood mononuclear cells. Genomic DNA extraction from the blood cell samples was performed with the Qiagen DNeasy Blood Extraction Kit. Beyond this particular receptor, the publication reports: The study gave a list of under 200 TCR beta chains associated with cytomegalovirus. The earlier analysis of 587 of the donors excluded some 15 rarely observed V segments, including chromosome 9 orphons, because counts were too low. According to a later analysis, most CMV-associated TCR beta chains appeared to be HLA-restricted, and the HLA associations seemed to be driven largely by CMV exposure. In a later analysis, HLA-associated TCR beta chains were found to be more clonally expanded and to have lower generation probabilities than equally common non-associated chains. Cytomegalovirus status was reported to be diagnosed by the classifier with high specificity and sensitivity in both the original and validation cohorts. In a later analysis, about 17,000 TCR beta sequences were associated with specific HLA alleles at a false discovery rate of 0.05. According to the authors, the approach could potentially be generalized to other disease states and immunological phenotypes. Because the 87-base-pair reads could not distinguish some IMGT-functional V segments, including TRBV6-2 and TRBV6-3, those segments were excluded. A cluster of highly shared sequence variants was judged likely to be a technical artifact of the sequencing pipeline. Correlated functional status among segregating V segments might be attributable to linkage disequilibrium, but an unknown experimental factor could not be ruled out. Compared with the 666-donor mean, donors in an Asian-associated ancestry cluster had fewer N-insertions in productive TCRs, according to a later genetic analysis. Most TCR sequences were observed very rarely across donors, whereas some public TCRs were present in many individuals. In this cohort, only TCR beta chains were sequenced, and detectable features were limited by the absence of alpha or paired-chain data. In an earlier analysis of approximately 600 of the donors, most TCR beta V segments were observed in productive rearrangements about 87% or about 30% of the time, broadly matching IMGT annotations. A further reported finding was that TCR beta sequences accurately predicted the HLA-A and HLA-B alleles for most subjects in the first cohort. Strong co-occurrence of HLA alleles, especially DR and DQ, made assigning TCR associations to individual alleles difficult. In a later analysis, TCR association rates were found to vary across HLA loci, with the most associated TCRs seen for DRB1 alleles and the fewest for HLA-C alleles. In vitro tests confirmed that a few of the cytomegalovirus-associated TCR beta chains recognize cytomegalovirus antigens. Several of the top co-occurrence clusters appeared to be linked to parvovirus B19, influenza, CMV and Epstein-Barr virus, according to a later analysis. CMV serostatus was the only immune exposure information available for the cohort. Because HLA typing was missing for some donors at each locus, association tests included only the typed subset. V-gene and J-gene trimming of TCR beta chains was associated with a missense DCLRE1C variant in a later genetic analysis, and the association was replicated in an independent cohort. Presence/absence analyses assumed roughly uniform sequencing depth across donors, an assumption that may not hold.

Comment on this clone: Its recognized antigen is unknown.

The specimen was PBMCs. This clonotype was obtained from a male donor in good health and CMV-seronegative. The sequence links TRBV7-2 to TRBJ2-3; TRBD2 lines up with 8 middle nucleotides. CDR3 reads: CASSPGRGGDTQYF. The DNA reads TGTGCCAGCAGCCCAGGACGGGGGGGAGATACGCAGTATTTT.